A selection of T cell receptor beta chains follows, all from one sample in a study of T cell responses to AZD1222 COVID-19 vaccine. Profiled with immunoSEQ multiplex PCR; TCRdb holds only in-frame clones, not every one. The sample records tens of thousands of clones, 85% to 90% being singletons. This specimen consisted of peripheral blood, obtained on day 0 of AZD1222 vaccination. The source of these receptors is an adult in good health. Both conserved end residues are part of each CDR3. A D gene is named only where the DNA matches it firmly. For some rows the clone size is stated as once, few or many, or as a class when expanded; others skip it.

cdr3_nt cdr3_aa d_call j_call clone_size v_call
TGTGCCAGTGGAAGGGGGGGCCCACTTCCCTACGAGCAGTACTTC CASGRGGPLPYEQYF . TRBJ2-7 few TRBV19
TGTGCCAGCAGCCCCGGACAGAAAAACATTCAGTACTTC CASSPGQKNIQYF . TRBJ2-4 . TRBV3-1/TRBV3-2
TGTGCCTGGAGAAATACGCAGGGGGCTTATGGCTACACCTTC CAWRNTQGAYGYTF TRBD1 TRBJ1-2 . TRBV30
TGCGCCAGCTCCCTGGGGGGGACAGGGGCCCGCGAGCAGTACTTC CASSLGGTGAREQYF TRBD1 TRBJ2-7 . TRBV5-1
TGTGCCAGCAGCTTCTGGACGGGGGTCGGGAGCAATCAGCCCCAGCATTTT CASSFWTGVGSNQPQHF . TRBJ1-5 . TRBV5-4
TGTGCCATCAAATCAGGGGACGGGCATGGCTACACCTTC CAIKSGDGHGYTF . TRBJ1-2 . TRBV10-3
TGTGCCAGCAGCTTATCGGACAGCTATTACTATGGCTACACCTTC CASSLSDSYYYGYTF . TRBJ1-2 once TRBV7-9
TGTGCTATACTTCTAGGGGCGGCGAACACCGGGGAGCTGTTTTTT CAILLGAANTGELFF . TRBJ2-2 . TRBV7-7
TGTGCCAGCGCCTACTGGGGGGTTCAAATTAAGAGGAATCAGCCCCAGCATTTT CASAYWGVQIKRNQPQHF . TRBJ1-5 . TRBV21-1
TGTGCCAGCAGCTTCTACAGCAATCAGCCCCAGCATTTT CASSFYSNQPQHF . TRBJ1-5 once TRBV7-2
TGTGCCAGCAGCTCTACAGGGGGGTTGGAGACCCAGTACTTC CASSSTGGLETQYF TRBD1 TRBJ2-5 . TRBV5-4
TGTGCCAGCAGCCCGGGGACAGGGGTAGAAGAGACCCAGTACTTC CASSPGTGVEETQYF TRBD1 TRBJ2-5 . TRBV5-4
TGTGCCAGCAGTCCGACAGGCAAGACCCAGTACTTC CASSPTGKTQYF . TRBJ2-5 . TRBV28
TGCGCCAGCAGCTTGGAATGGCAGGGGAGGGCCGGGGAGCTGTTTTTT CASSLEWQGRAGELFF . TRBJ2-2 once TRBV5-1
TGTGCCAGCAGCTACCAGGGTTTTTCCGCGACAGATACGCAGTATTTT CASSYQGFSATDTQYF . TRBJ2-3 . TRBV11-2
TGTGCCAGCAGCTTAGGGGGACTAGCCTACGAGCAGTACTTC CASSLGGLAYEQYF TRBD2 TRBJ2-7 . TRBV13
TGTGCCAGACGGGACGGCAACTATGGCTACACCTTC CARRDGNYGYTF . TRBJ1-2 . TRBV6-5
TGTGCCAGCAGCCCACAGGGGGCCAACAACAATCAGCCCCAGCATTTT CASSPQGANNNQPQHF TRBD1 TRBJ1-5 . TRBV2
TGTGCCAGCAGCTTAGGCAGGGAGAGGCAGTACTTC CASSLGRERQYF . TRBJ2-7 . TRBV7-2
TGTGCCAGCAGCTTAGGGGCGGACAGTGGGTTAGATACGCAGTATTTT CASSLGADSGLDTQYF . TRBJ2-3 once TRBV7-6
TGCAGCGTTGAAGACCCCGGGACAGGGTGGTACGAGCAGTACTTC CSVEDPGTGWYEQYF TRBD1 TRBJ2-7 . TRBV29-1
TGTGCCAGCAGCCCGAGCGGGGGATTCTCCTACGAGCAGTACTTC CASSPSGGFSYEQYF TRBD2 TRBJ2-7 . TRBV3-1/TRBV3-2
TGTGCCAGTAGTATTGGAACACAGGGTGCGTACTTC CASSIGTQGAYF . TRBJ2-7 once TRBV19
TGTGCCAGCAGTGGCCCCGGGACAGGGAACTATGGCTACACCTTC CASSGPGTGNYGYTF TRBD1 TRBJ1-2 . TRBV2
TGTGCCAGCAGCATGGGACAGGGAAACACCATATATTTT CASSMGQGNTIYF TRBD1 TRBJ1-3 . TRBV2
TGTGCCAGCTGTAGGGTTTGGAACACTGAAGCTTTCTTT CASCRVWNTEAFF . TRBJ1-1 few TRBV6-5
TGTGCCAGCAAGATGGCGGGCGGCGAAAATGGCTACACCTTC CASKMAGGENGYTF . TRBJ1-2 once TRBV28
TGTGCCAGCAGCTTGGGGTGGACAGCCGGCTCTGGAAACACCATATATTTT CASSLGWTAGSGNTIYF . TRBJ1-3 . TRBV5-6
TGCGCCAGCAGCCCGCCGACGCCCAATGAGCAGTTCTTC CASSPPTPNEQFF . TRBJ2-1 . TRBV5-1
TGTGCCAGCAGCTTAAAGGGCCAAGAGACCCAGTACTTC CASSLKGQETQYF . TRBJ2-5 . TRBV7-9
TGTGCCAGCACCCTTCCGATGGGGGAGCCCTACGAGCAGTACTTC CASTLPMGEPYEQYF . TRBJ2-7 . TRBV6-5
TGTGCCAGTAGTCTCGCCCTAGGGGGGAACACTGAAGCTTTCTTT CASSLALGGNTEAFF . TRBJ1-1 few TRBV19
TGTGCCTGGAGTATTCAGGGTCCAGTGGCTTTCTTT CAWSIQGPVAFF . TRBJ1-1 . TRBV30
TGTGCCAGCAGCCAAGATTCGGGGAGGAATGGCTACACCTTC CASSQDSGRNGYTF . TRBJ1-2 . TRBV14
TGTGCCAGCAGCGTAGAGGGATTAGGCAATCAGCCCCAGCATTTT CASSVEGLGNQPQHF . TRBJ1-5 . TRBV9
TGTGCCAGCAGCTTGCTAGGGCAGGGGGGCACCGGGGAGCTGTTTTTT CASSLLGQGGTGELFF . TRBJ2-2 . TRBV5-5
TGTGCCAGTAGTACCACCGGGACCACTAGCAATCAGCCCCAGCATTTT CASSTTGTTSNQPQHF . TRBJ1-5 . TRBV19
TGTGCCAGCAGTTGGGAGAGGACCACTGAAGCTTTCTTT CASSWERTTEAFF . TRBJ1-1 . TRBV6-5
TGTGCCAGCGTACCGAACGGACAGTTTCGGGCCGGGGAGCTGTTTTTT CASVPNGQFRAGELFF . TRBJ2-2 . TRBV25-1
TGTGCCATCACCGACGGGGGCACTGAAGCTTTCTTT CAITDGGTEAFF . TRBJ1-1 . TRBV10-3
TGTGCCAGCTCACCGGGGACCCCCAGGGACGAGCAGTACTTC CASSPGTPRDEQYF . TRBJ2-7 once TRBV18
TGTGCCAGCAGCCTGGGACAGAACACTGAAGCTTTCTTT CASSLGQNTEAFF . TRBJ1-1 . TRBV12-3/TRBV12-4
TGTGCCAGCAGCTTAGAGGGGCGCGCATTGAACACCGGGGAGCTGTTTTTT CASSLEGRALNTGELFF . TRBJ2-2 once TRBV5-4
TGTGCCGTCAAGACAGGGGGAGCTTTCTTT CAVKTGGAFF TRBD1 TRBJ1-1 . TRBV7-9
TGCAGTGCTAGAGTTGGCCGTCCCATATATTTT CSARVGRPIYF . TRBJ1-3 . TRBV20-1
TGTGCCAGCAGCAACGAGACAGGGGCGTTTGAGACCCAGTACTTC CASSNETGAFETQYF TRBD1 TRBJ2-5 . TRBV13
TGCGCCAGCAGTGAGTGTATCTCTCAAGGGGAAAAACTGTTTTTT CASSECISQGEKLFF . TRBJ1-4 . TRBV10-1
TGTGCCAGCAGGCACAGGGAGGGAACCTACGAGCAGTACTTC CASRHREGTYEQYF . TRBJ2-7 . TRBV2
TGTGCCAGCAGCTTAGGCGTGATTAAGAACACTGAAGCTTTCTTT CASSLGVIKNTEAFF . TRBJ1-1 . TRBV11-3
TGTGCCAGCAGGGGGAACTCCGCCCGGACCCAGTACTTC CASRGNSARTQYF . TRBJ2-5 . TRBV2
TGTGCCAGCAGCTGGGACAGCGGGAACTTCTACGAGCAGTACTTC CASSWDSGNFYEQYF . TRBJ2-7 . TRBV7-9
TGTGCCAGCAGCCAACAAGGGATCACAGATACGCAGTATTTT CASSQQGITDTQYF . TRBJ2-3 . TRBV3-1/TRBV3-2
TGTGCCAGCAGCTTTGACGGAACCGGGGAGCTGTTTTTT CASSFDGTGELFF . TRBJ2-2 . TRBV7-2